These 11 T cell receptor beta chains were all obtained from the same sample, sequenced in a study of T cell changes during pregnancy in multiple sclerosis. Sequenced by immunoSEQ multiplex PCR; TCRdb stores in-frame clones only, minus some. This table has over 25,000 clones, more than 90% appearing once. The input for sequencing was CD4+ T cells from peripheral blood mononuclear cells, taken in the second trimester of pregnancy. The receptor source for this set is a female donor in good health, enrolled as a control in a pregnancy study.

The chain has TRBV11-3 and TRBJ1-2; D uncertain. This CDR3 contains 13 residues. From germline, CDR1 is SGHNT and CDR2 YENEEA. Trimming took 4 bases from V and 4 from J, leaving 10 bases between them. The CDR3 DNA reads as TGTGCCAGCAGCTCCCAAGAGGGCTATGGCTACACCTTC. This codes for CASSSQEGYGYTF.

The chain is built from TRBV25-1 and TRBJ1-2, with TRBD1 as a possible D gene (5 bases). Germline-derived CDR1 and CDR2 are MGHDK and SYGVNS. Trimming pared 10 bases from V and 0 bases from J, leaving 15 bases between. The CDR3 extends over 14 amino acids. As DNA, the CDR3 is TGTGCCACCCGGGACTCAAGGACTAACTATGGCTACACCTTC. Amino acid sequence: CATRDSRTNYGYTF.

The rearrangement links TRBV15 to TRBJ1-2; 8 nucleotides match TRBD1. CDR3 length equals 14 residues. With 1 base clipped from V and 7 bases from J, the junction kept 5 bases outside the gene matches. Germline V gives CDR1 LNHNV, CDR2 YYDKDF (reference sequence). The CDR3 DNA is TGTGCCACCAGCAGAGCCGCAGGGGGCCGTGGCTACACCTTC. It encodes CATSRAAGGRGYTF.

This sequence joins TRBV19 and TRBJ2-5; 8 nucleotides agree with TRBD2. This CDR3 has 16 residues. J was trimmed by 0 bases and V by 5 bases; bases with no gene match: 8. Germline V gene lookup returns CDR1 LNHDA and CDR2 SQIVND (reference sequence). The CDR3 region is CASSPLAGNNQETQYF. CDR3 DNA sequence: TGTGCCAGTAGTCCATTAGCGGGGAATAACCAAGAGACCCAGTACTTC.

The chain employs TRBV5-1 and TRBJ2-3; the match to TRBD2 covers 7 bases. Germline-derived CDR1 and CDR2 are SGHRS and YFSETQ. The junction had 10 bases not matched to a gene; V was cut back by 4 bases and J by 2 bases. The CDR3 is made up of 16 amino acids. The chain's CDR3 is CASSPGERGNTDTQYF. CDR3 in DNA: TGCGCCAGCAGCCCGGGTGAGCGGGGTAACACAGATACGCAGTATTTT.

The rearrangement links TRBV10-1 to TRBJ1-2; 7 positions match TRBD1. CDR3 size: 13 residues. Germline CDR1 reads WNHNN; CDR2 reads SYGVQD (reference sequence). V lost 5 bases to trimming and J lost 5 bases; unmatched junction nucleotides: 5. The CDR3 here is CASSPRGEYGYTF. CDR3 in DNA: TGCGCCAGCAGTCCCAGGGGGGAGTATGGCTACACCTTC.

The V and J genes are TRBV19 and TRBJ2-3; tentatively, D is TRBD1 (6 bases). The V and J ends lost 5 bases and 0 bases respectively, with 15 bases between them. CDR3 length: 16 amino acids. CDR1 LNHDA and CDR2 SQIVND come from the germline V gene (reference sequence). The CDR3 reads CASSPQQGPSTDTQYF. DNA for the CDR3: TGTGCCAGTAGTCCTCAACAGGGACCTAGCACAGATACGCAGTATTTT. Looking up the rest from reference TRBV19 and TRBJ2-3 gives the full variable domain: DGGITQSPKYLFRKEGQNVTLSCEQNLNHDAMYWYRQDPGQGLRLIYYSQIVNDFQKGDIAEGYSVSREKKESFPLTVTSAQKNPTAFYLCASSPQQGPSTDTQYFGPGTRLTVL.

This clone has only a few counts. At the DNA level, this CDR3 is encoded by other sequences in the same sample as well. The chain carries TRBV5-1 and TRBJ1-1; 7 nucleotides line up with TRBD1. Unmatched junction bases numbered 4, after V lost 4 bases and J lost 1 base. Per germline, CDR1 SGHRS and CDR2 YFSETQ. CDR3 length: 14 residues. The CDR3 DNA sequence: TGCGCCAGCAGCCTAGGGACAGCGAACACTGAAGCTTTCTTT. Residues: CASSLGTANTEAFF.

J is TRBJ2-1 and V is TRBV4-3; 9 bases fit TRBD1. Germline V gene sequence: CDR1 LGHNA, CDR2 YSLEER. The CDR3 length is 15 residues. V lost 4 bases and J lost 8; bases outside the gene matches: 9. The CDR3 sequence is CASSLRDRAGDEQFF. In nucleotides, the CDR3 is TGCGCCAGCAGCCTCAGGGACAGGGCTGGGGATGAGCAGTTCTTC.

The chain employs TRBV9 and TRBJ1-3; D call uncertain. CDR1 and CDR2 (germline): SGDLS, YYNGEE. Trimming cost V 0 bases and J 0 bases, with 4 bases left between them. CDR3 length equals 14 residues. The CDR3 protein is CASSVVDSGNTIYF. CDR3 DNA sequence: TGTGCCAGCAGCGTAGTAGACTCTGGAAACACCATATATTTT.

V and J are TRBV14 and TRBJ2-5; TRBD2 matches at 9 bases. The CDR3 contains 17 residues. V shed 1 base, J shed 1 base, and the junction held 7 bases outside the gene matches. Germline V gene data show CDR1 as SGHDN and CDR2 as FVKESK. The CDR3 region has the DNA TGTGCCAGCAGCCAAGCCGCGGGGGGGCCGGTCCAAGAGACCCAGTACTTC. It is translated as CASSQAAGGPVQETQYF.